This T cell receptor beta chain originates from a study of control samples from healthy donors and cancer patients. Clones were sequenced by immunoSEQ multiplex PCR, and TCRdb holds only the in-frame ones, with some missing. The sample yields about 84,000 clones, about 79% seen once. J lost 5 bases, V lost 1 base, and 12 bases had no gene match. The germline V gene has CDR1 MGHRA and CDR2 YSYEKL. The CDR3 runs to 17 residues. The sequencing input was PBMCs. This rearrangement joins TRBV4-1 to TRBJ2-7, with TRBD2 identical over 9 bases. This TCR was sampled from a man aged 60 to 69 with head and neck cancer. The CDR3 DNA follows: TGCGCCAGCAGCCAAGTGGTAGCGGGAGTCCATTTTAACGAGCAGTACTTC. Residues: CASSQVVAGVHFNEQYF.